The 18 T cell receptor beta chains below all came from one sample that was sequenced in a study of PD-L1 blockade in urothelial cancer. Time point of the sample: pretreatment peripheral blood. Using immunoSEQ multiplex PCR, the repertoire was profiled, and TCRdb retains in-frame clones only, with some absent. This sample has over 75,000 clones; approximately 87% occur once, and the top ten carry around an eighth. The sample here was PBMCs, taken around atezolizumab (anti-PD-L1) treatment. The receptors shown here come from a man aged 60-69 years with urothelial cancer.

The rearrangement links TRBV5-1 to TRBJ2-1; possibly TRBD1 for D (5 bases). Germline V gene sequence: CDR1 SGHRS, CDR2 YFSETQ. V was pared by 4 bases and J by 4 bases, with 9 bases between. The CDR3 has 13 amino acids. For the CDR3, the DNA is TGCGCCAGCAGCATCGACAGATACAATGAGCAGTTCTTC. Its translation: CASSIDRYNEQFF. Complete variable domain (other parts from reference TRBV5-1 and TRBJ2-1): KAGVTQTPRYLIKTRGQQVTLSCSPISGHRSVSWYQQTPGQGLQFLFEYFSETQRNKGNFPGRFSGRQFSNSRSEMNVSTLELGDSALYLCASSIDRYNEQFFGPGTRLTVL.

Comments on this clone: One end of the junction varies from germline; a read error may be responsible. This CDR3 reads CASSLVRRGPSYERYF. The CDR3 nucleotides are TGTGCTAGCAGCTTAGTGAGGCGGGGGCCCTCCTACGAGCGGTACTTC. The rearrangement uses TRBV7-7 and TRBJ2-7, with D possibly being TRBD2 (7 bases). In germline, CDR1 is SSHAT, CDR2 FNYEAQ (reference sequence). The CDR3 loop spans 16 amino acids.

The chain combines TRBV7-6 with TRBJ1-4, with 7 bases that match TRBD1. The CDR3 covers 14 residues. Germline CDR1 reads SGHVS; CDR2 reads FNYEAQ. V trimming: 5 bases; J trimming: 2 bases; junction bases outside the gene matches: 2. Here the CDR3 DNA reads TGTGCCAGCAGCCAGGACAGGACTAATGAAAAACTGTTTTTT. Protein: CASSQDRTNEKLFF.

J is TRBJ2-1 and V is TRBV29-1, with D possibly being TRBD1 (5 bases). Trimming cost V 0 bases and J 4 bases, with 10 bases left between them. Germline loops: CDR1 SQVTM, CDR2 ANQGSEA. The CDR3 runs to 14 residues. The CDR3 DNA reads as TGCAGCGTTGAAGACCTCAGGGATTACAATGAGCAGTTCTTC. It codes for CSVEDLRDYNEQFF.

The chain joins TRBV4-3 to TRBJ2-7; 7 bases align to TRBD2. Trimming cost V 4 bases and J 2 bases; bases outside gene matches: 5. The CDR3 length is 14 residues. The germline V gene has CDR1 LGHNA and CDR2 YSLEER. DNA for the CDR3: TGCGCCAGCAGCCCGAGGCTAGCGGCCTACGAGCAGTACTTC. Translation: CASSPRLAAYEQYF.

The CDR3 here is CAWSVRTGKNNSPLHF. Here the CDR3 DNA reads TGTGCCTGGAGTGTACGGACAGGGAAAAATAATTCACCCCTCCACTTT. This chain joins TRBV30 and TRBJ1-6, with TRBD1 matching over 8 bases. CDR3 length: 16 amino acids. The J segment lost 5 bases and the V segment lost 0 bases, leaving 6 bases of the junction unmatched. Germline CDR1 is GTSNPN and CDR2 is SVGIG (reference sequence).

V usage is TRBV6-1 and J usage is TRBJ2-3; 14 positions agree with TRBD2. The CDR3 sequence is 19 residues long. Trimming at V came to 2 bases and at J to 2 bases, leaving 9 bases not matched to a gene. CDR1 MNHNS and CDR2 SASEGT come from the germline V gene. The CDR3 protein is CASSEPGLAGEGATDTQYF. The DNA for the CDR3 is TGTGCCAGCAGTGAACCGGGACTAGCGGGAGAAGGGGCCACAGATACGCAGTATTTT.

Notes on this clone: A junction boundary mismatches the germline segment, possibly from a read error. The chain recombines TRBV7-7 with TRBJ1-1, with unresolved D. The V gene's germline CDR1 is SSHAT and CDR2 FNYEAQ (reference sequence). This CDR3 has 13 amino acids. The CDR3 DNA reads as TGTGCTAGCAGCTTAGACCTGGGCGCTGAAGCTTTCTTT. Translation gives CASSLDLGAEAFF.

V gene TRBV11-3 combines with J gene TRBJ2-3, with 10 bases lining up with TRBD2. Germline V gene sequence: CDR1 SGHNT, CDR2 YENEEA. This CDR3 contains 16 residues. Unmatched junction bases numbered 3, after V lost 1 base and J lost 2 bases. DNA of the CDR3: TGTGCCAGCAGCTTAGGGACTAGCGGAAACACAGATACGCAGTATTTT. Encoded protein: CASSLGTSGNTDTQYF.

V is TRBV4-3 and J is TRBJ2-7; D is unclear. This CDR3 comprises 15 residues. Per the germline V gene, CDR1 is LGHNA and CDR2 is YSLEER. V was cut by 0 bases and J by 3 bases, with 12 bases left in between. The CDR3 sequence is CASSQELLSHYEQYF. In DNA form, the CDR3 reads TGCGCCAGCAGCCAAGAGTTGTTGTCACACTACGAGCAGTACTTC.

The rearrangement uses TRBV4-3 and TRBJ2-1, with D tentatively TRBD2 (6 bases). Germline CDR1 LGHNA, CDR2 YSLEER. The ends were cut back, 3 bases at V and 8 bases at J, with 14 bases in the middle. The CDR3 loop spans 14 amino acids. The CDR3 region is CASSHGFTGDEQFF. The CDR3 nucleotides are TGCGCCAGCAGCCATGGCTTTACGGGGGATGAGCAGTTCTTC.

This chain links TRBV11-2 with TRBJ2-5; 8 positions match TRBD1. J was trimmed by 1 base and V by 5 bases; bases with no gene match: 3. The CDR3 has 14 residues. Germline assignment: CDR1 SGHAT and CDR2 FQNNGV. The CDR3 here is CASSRTGGQETQYF. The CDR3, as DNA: TGTGCCAGCAGCCGTACAGGGGGCCAAGAGACCCAGTACTTC. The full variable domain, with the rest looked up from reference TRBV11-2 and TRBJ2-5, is EAGVAQSPRYKIIEKRQSVAFWCNPISGHATLYWYQQILGQGPKLLIQFQNNGVVDDSQLPKDRFSAERLKGVDSTLKIQPAKLEDSAVYLCASSRTGGQETQYFGPGTRLLVL.

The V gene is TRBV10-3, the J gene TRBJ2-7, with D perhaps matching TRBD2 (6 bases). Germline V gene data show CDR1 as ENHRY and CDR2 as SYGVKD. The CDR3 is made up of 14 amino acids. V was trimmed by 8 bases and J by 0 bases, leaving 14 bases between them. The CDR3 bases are TGTGCCATCCTTGAGGGGACTGCCTCCTACGAGCAGTACTTC. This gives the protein CAILEGTASYEQYF.

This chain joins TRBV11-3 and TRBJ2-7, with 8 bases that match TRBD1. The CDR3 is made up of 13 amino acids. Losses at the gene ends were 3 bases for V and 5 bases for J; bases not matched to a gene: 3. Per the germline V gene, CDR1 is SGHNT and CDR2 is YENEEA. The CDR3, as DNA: TGTGCCAGCAGCTTGGGACAGGTTAACGAGCAGTACTTC. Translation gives CASSLGQVNEQYF. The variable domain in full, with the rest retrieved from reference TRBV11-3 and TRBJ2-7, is EAGVVQSPRYKIIEKKQPVAFWCNPISGHNTLYWYLQNLGQGPELLIRYENEEAVDDSQLPKDRFSAERLKGVDSTLKIQPAELGDSAVYLCASSLGQVNEQYFGPGTRLTVT.

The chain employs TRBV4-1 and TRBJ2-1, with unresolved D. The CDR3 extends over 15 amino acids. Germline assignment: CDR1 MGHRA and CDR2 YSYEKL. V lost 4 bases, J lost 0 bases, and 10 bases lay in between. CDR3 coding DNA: TGCGCCAGCAGCCGCGCACAGAGCTCCTACAATGAGCAGTTCTTC. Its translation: CASSRAQSSYNEQFF.

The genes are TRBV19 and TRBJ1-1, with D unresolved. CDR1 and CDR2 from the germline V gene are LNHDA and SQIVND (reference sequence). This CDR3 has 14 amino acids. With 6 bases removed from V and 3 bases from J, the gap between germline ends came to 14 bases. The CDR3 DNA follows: TGTGCCAGTAGGCCTCCAGAGGGTTACACTGAAGCTTTCTTT. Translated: CASRPPEGYTEAFF.

CDR3 nucleotide sequence: TGTGCCAGCAGTCAGGGCCCCGGTCGCAGGCAGTACTTC. It encodes CASSQGPGRRQYF. The chain couples TRBV27 to TRBJ2-7; the D gene is possibly TRBD1 (5 bases). CDR3 length: 13 residues. Looked up from germline, CDR1 is MNHEY and CDR2 is SMNVEV (reference sequence). Trimming cost V 5 bases and J 9 bases, with 17 bases left between them.

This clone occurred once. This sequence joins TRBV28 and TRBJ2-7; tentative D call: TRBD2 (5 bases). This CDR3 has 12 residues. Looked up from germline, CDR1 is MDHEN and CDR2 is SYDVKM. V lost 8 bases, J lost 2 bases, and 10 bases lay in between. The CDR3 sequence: CASGLAPYEQYF. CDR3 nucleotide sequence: TGTGCCAGCGGACTTGCCCCCTACGAGCAGTACTTC.